The 28 T cell receptor beta chains below all came from one sample that was sequenced in a study of CD8+CD57+ T cells in acquired aplastic anemia. Genomic DNA served as template for TCR beta VDJ and CDR3 profiling. TCRdb re-called the reads with MiXCR, one entry per CDR3 protein. The sample has about 180,000 distinct CDR3 sequences, roughly 60% seen once. Whoever was chosen for sequencing had shown CD8+CD57+ cell expansion by flow cytometry. The specimen sequenced was sorted CD4+, CD8+, or CD8+CD57+ T cells (not recorded which) from PBMCs. The receptors originated from a human donor with aplastic anemia.

Ten or more counts support this clonotype. The rearrangement uses TRBV7-9 and TRBJ1-1, with D maybe TRBD1 (5 bases). The CDR3 is 12 amino acids. The germline V gene has CDR1 SEHNR and CDR2 FQNEAQ (reference sequence). V dropped 5 bases and J dropped 11 bases, with 15 bases sitting between them. The CDR3 sequence: CASSGLDSEAFF. The CDR3 coding sequence is TGTGCCAGCAGCGGTTTAGACAGTGAGGCTTTCTTT. Using reference TRBV7-9 and TRBJ1-1 for the parts outside the CDR3, the full variable domain is DTGVSQNPRHKITKRGQNVTFRCDPISEHNRLYWYRQTLGQGPEFLTYFQNEAQLEKSRLLSDRFSAERPKGSFSTLEIQRTEQGDSAMYLCASSGLDSEAFFGQGTRLTVV.

J is TRBJ1-5 and V is TRBV19; TRBD1 matches at 9 bases. V trimming: 9 bases; J trimming: 2 bases; junction bases outside the gene matches: 5. From germline, CDR1 is LNHDA and CDR2 SQIVND (reference sequence). The CDR3 totals 14 residues. The CDR3 reads CASRDRVRNQPQHF. CDR3 nucleotide sequence: TGTGCCAGCCGGGACAGGGTGCGCAATCAGCCCCAGCATTTT.

The chain combines TRBV30 with TRBJ1-5, with a tentative D call TRBD1 (6 bases). The germline V gene encodes CDR1 GTSNPN and CDR2 SVGIG (reference sequence). V lost 5 bases, J lost 1 base, and 6 bases lay in between. The length of the CDR3 is 12 residues. CDR3 region: CAWGGSNQPQHF. For the CDR3, the DNA is TGTGCCTGGGGGGGCAGCAATCAGCCCCAGCATTTT.

The chain has TRBV25-1 and TRBJ1-3, with TRBD1 matching over 8 bases. The CDR3 runs 17 residues. CDR1 is MGHDK, CDR2 SYGVNS, per germline. Losses at the gene ends were 4 bases for V and 0 bases for J; bases not matched to a gene: 8. The DNA for the CDR3 is TGTGCCAGCAGTGGGATGAACAGGGGGACCTCTGGAAACACCATATATTTT. It specifies CASSGMNRGTSGNTIYF.

In DNA, the CDR3 is TGTGCCAGCCGTACGGGACAGGGGCAGCCCCAGCATTTT. Encoded protein: CASRTGQGQPQHF. The chain carries TRBV7-3 and TRBJ1-5; 10 nucleotides align to TRBD1. This CDR3 comprises 13 residues. V lost 8 bases to trimming and J lost 7 bases; unmatched junction nucleotides: 5. Germline CDR1 is SGHTA and CDR2 is FQGTGA.

The gene calls are TRBV2 and TRBJ1-6, with 7 bases that match TRBD1. CDR1 and CDR2 (germline): SNHLY, FYNNEI. The junction had 11 bases not matched to a gene; V was cut back by 7 bases and J by 11 bases. The CDR3 extends over 14 amino acids. The CDR3 is CASTRTGALAPLHF. The CDR3 nucleotides are TGTGCCAGCACCCGAACAGGGGCCCTCGCACCCCTCCACTTT. Full variable domain (remainder filled in from reference TRBV2 and TRBJ1-6): EPEVTQTPSHQVTQMGQEVILRCVPISNHLYFYWYRQILGQKVEFLVSFYNNEISEKSEIFDDQFSVERPDGSNFTLKIRSTKLEDSAMYFCASTRTGALAPLHFGNGTRLTVT.

This chain links TRBV19 with TRBJ2-6, with D unresolved. The CDR3 is 16 residues long. Trimming removed 2 bases from V and 0 bases from J, with 8 bases in between. Germline V gene sequence: CDR1 LNHDA, CDR2 SQIVND (reference sequence). This CDR3 is CASSIMETSGANVLTF. In nucleotides, the CDR3 is TGTGCCAGTAGTATAATGGAGACCTCTGGGGCCAACGTCCTGACTTTC. Full variable domain (rest looked up from reference TRBV19 and TRBJ2-6): DGGITQSPKYLFRKEGQNVTLSCEQNLNHDAMYWYRQDPGQGLRLIYYSQIVNDFQKGDIAEGYSVSREKKESFPLTVTSAQKNPTAFYLCASSIMETSGANVLTFGAGSRLTVL.

A few counts support this clonotype. The rearrangement links TRBV10-3 to TRBJ1-1; 7 bases match TRBD1. V dropped 8 bases and J dropped 1; count of bases not matched to a gene: 4. Germline CDR1 is ENHRY and CDR2 is SYGVKD. The CDR3 runs to 13 residues. The CDR3 protein is CAIRRQGNTEAFF. In DNA, the CDR3 is TGTGCCATCCGTCGACAGGGGAACACTGAAGCTTTCTTT.

The chain employs TRBV20-1 and TRBJ2-7; D is perhaps TRBD1 (6 bases). The CDR3 is made up of 15 amino acids. Germline lookup yields CDR1 DFQATT and CDR2 SNEGSKA (reference sequence). Between the trimmed V and J ends, which lost 5 bases and 2 bases, there was a span of 19 bases. The CDR3 DNA follows: TGCAGTGCTCCAAGTGGGGGCACCGCTGCCTACGAGCAGTACTTC. It encodes CSAPSGGTAAYEQYF.

This rearrangement joins TRBV10-1 to TRBJ2-3, with 11 bases that match TRBD2. This CDR3 contains 14 residues. Germline-derived CDR1 and CDR2 are WNHNN and SYGVQD (reference sequence). Unmatched junction bases numbered 3, after V lost 6 bases and J lost 4 bases. CDR3 amino acids: CASSPSGRPDTQYF. DNA of the CDR3: TGCGCCAGCAGCCCTAGCGGGAGGCCAGATACGCAGTATTTT.

This clonotype was recorded only once. The CDR3 is CSVTQGPDQPQHF. Written as DNA, the CDR3 is TGCAGCGTTACGCAGGGCCCGGATCAGCCCCAGCATTTT. V usage is TRBV29-1 and J usage is TRBJ1-5; D is perhaps TRBD1 (5 bases). V dropped 5 bases and J dropped 5 bases, with 13 bases sitting between them. Germline CDR1 is SQVTM and CDR2 is ANQGSEA. The CDR3 is 13 amino acids.

This rearrangement joins TRBV15 to TRBJ2-1; 7 bases are shared with TRBD2. There are 14 residues in the CDR3. Germline V gene data show CDR1 as LNHNV and CDR2 as YYDKDF (reference sequence). V was clipped by 7 bases and J by 2 bases; unmatched bases: 5. The CDR3 loop reads CATMLAGAYNEQFF. The CDR3 region has the DNA TGTGCCACCATGTTGGCGGGAGCCTACAATGAGCAGTTCTTC.

This rearrangement joins TRBV9 to TRBJ1-2; D gene ambiguous. V was cut by 3 bases and J by 3 bases, with 6 bases left in between. CDR1 SGDLS and CDR2 YYNGEE come from the germline V gene. The CDR3 is 12 amino acids. CDR3 DNA sequence: TGTGCCAGCAGCGCCACAGACTATGGCTACACCTTC. This translates into CASSATDYGYTF.

This chain connects TRBV27 to TRBJ1-4; 9 positions match TRBD1. V lost 5 bases and J lost 6; bases outside the gene matches: 7. CDR1 MNHEY and CDR2 SMNVEV come from the germline V gene (reference sequence). This CDR3 spans 15 amino acids. CDR3 region: CASSPGQGRDEKLFF. CDR3 DNA sequence: TGTGCCAGCAGTCCGGGACAGGGAAGGGATGAAAAACTGTTTTTT.

J is TRBJ1-2 and V is TRBV29-1; D is ambiguous. The germline V gene has CDR1 SQVTM and CDR2 ANQGSEA. The V end lost 7 bases, the J end lost 3 bases, and 15 bases lay between the germline ends. There are 13 residues in the CDR3. The CDR3 spells CSAQVGRYYGYTF. CDR3 in DNA: TGCAGCGCTCAGGTTGGACGTTACTATGGCTACACCTTC.

CDR3 sequence: CASISSGNTIYF. The CDR3 DNA reads as TGTGCCAGTATTAGCTCTGGAAACACCATATATTTT. The chain joins TRBV19 to TRBJ1-3; no clear D gene. V was cut by 7 bases and J by 0 bases, with 4 bases left in between. Germline V lookup: CDR1 LNHDA, CDR2 SQIVND (reference sequence). This CDR3 has 12 residues. The full variable domain, its missing parts supplied by reference TRBV19 and TRBJ1-3, is DGGITQSPKYLFRKEGQNVTLSCEQNLNHDAMYWYRQDPGQGLRLIYYSQIVNDFQKGDIAEGYSVSREKKESFPLTVTSAQKNPTAFYLCASISSGNTIYFGEGSWLTVV.

The chain couples TRBV9 to TRBJ2-7; D is uncertain. CDR3 length: 14 amino acids. Germline V CDR1 and CDR2: SGDLS, YYNGEE. Trimming stripped 0 bases from V and 4 bases from J, with 11 bases between. The CDR3 loop is CASSVDFGFYEQYF. CDR3 coding DNA: TGTGCCAGCAGCGTAGACTTTGGGTTTTACGAGCAGTACTTC.

This clonotype was detected a few times. The chain joins TRBV5-6 to TRBJ1-1, with D unresolved. Trimming removed 6 bases at V and 1 base at J, with 10 bases between. Per the germline V gene, CDR1 is SGHDT and CDR2 is YYEEEE. The CDR3 runs 13 residues. CDR3 in amino acids: CASIRTGNTEAFF. The DNA for the CDR3 is TGTGCCAGCATCCGGACTGGGAACACTGAAGCTTTCTTT.

The chain recombines TRBV24-1 with TRBJ2-2; D is possibly TRBD1 or TRBD2 (5 bases each). With 3 bases removed from V and 16 bases from J, the gap between germline ends came to 14 bases. The CDR3 is 12 residues long. CDR1 and CDR2 from the germline V gene are KGHDR and SFDVKD. CDR3 nucleotide sequence: TGTGCCACCAGTGATGAGTCAGGGAGACCGTTTTTT. As protein: CATSDESGRPFF.

This clonotype was recorded many times. The chain carries TRBV7-9 and TRBJ2-7, with D hard to call. CDR3 size: 13 residues. The germline gives CDR1 SEHNR, CDR2 FQNEAQ (reference sequence). With 6 bases removed from V and 6 bases from J, the gap between germline ends came to 15 bases. CDR3 in DNA: TGTGCCAGCAGTTTGGACGGGCCCTCCGAGCAGTACTTC. It translates to CASSLDGPSEQYF.

The chain carries TRBV20-1 and TRBJ2-7, with 9 bases lining up with TRBD1. J gave up 6 bases and V 0 bases, and 12 bases lay outside the gene matches. CDR1 is DFQATT and CDR2 is SNEGSKA in the germline V gene (reference sequence). The CDR3 loop spans 16 amino acids. CDR3 nucleotides: TGCAGTGCTAGAGACTCCGCCCGGGACAGGGCATCCGAGCAGTACTTC. It codes for CSARDSARDRASEQYF.

The V call is TRBV7-9, the J call TRBJ2-5, with D possibly TRBD1 on 6 matching bases. V was cut by 6 bases and J by 2 bases, with 13 bases left in between. The germline gives CDR1 SEHNR, CDR2 FQNEAQ (reference sequence). The CDR3 is made up of 14 amino acids. DNA for the CDR3: TGTGCCAGCAGTCCAGGGGCGCTACAAGAGACCCAGTACTTC. Translating gives CASSPGALQETQYF.

This clonotype has a count of ten or more. The genes are TRBV5-8 and TRBJ2-7, with 11 bases aligning to TRBD1. The length of the CDR3 is 16 residues. V lost 0 bases to trimming and J lost 3 bases; unmatched junction nucleotides: 5. Germline CDR1 reads SGHTS; CDR2 reads YDEGEE. The CDR3 region is CASSLAQGTGGYEQYF. Written as DNA, the CDR3 is TGTGCCAGCAGCTTGGCCCAAGGGACAGGGGGCTACGAGCAGTACTTC.

This clonotype showed up many times. The rearrangement links TRBV19 to TRBJ2-1, with 9 bases lining up with TRBD2. Germline V gene data show CDR1 as LNHDA and CDR2 as SQIVND (reference sequence). This CDR3 has 15 amino acids. The V gene end was trimmed by 2 bases and the J gene end by 6 bases; junction bases not matched to a gene: 5. The CDR3 here is CASSILAGGRNEQFF. DNA for the CDR3: TGTGCCAGTAGTATATTGGCGGGGGGGCGCAATGAGCAGTTCTTC. Based on the CDR3 plus reference TRBV19 and TRBJ2-1, the full variable domain is DGGITQSPKYLFRKEGQNVTLSCEQNLNHDAMYWYRQDPGQGLRLIYYSQIVNDFQKGDIAEGYSVSREKKESFPLTVTSAQKNPTAFYLCASSILAGGRNEQFFGPGTRLTVL.

This clonotype was found many times. The genes are TRBV19 and TRBJ2-7, with D perhaps TRBD1 (5 bases). Germline V CDR1 and CDR2: LNHDA, SQIVND (reference sequence). V was pared by 9 bases and J by 3 bases, with 12 bases between. This CDR3 spans 12 amino acids. The CDR3 is CASSDRGYEQYF. DNA for the CDR3: TGTGCCAGCAGTGATAGGGGCTACGAGCAGTACTTC.

V usage is TRBV20-1 and J usage is TRBJ2-5; the match to TRBD1 covers 8 bases. The CDR3 covers 14 residues. J lost 5 bases, V lost 1 base, and 6 bases had no gene match. Looked up from germline, CDR1 is DFQATT and CDR2 is SNEGSKA (reference sequence). DNA for the CDR3: TGCAGTGCTAGAGTGACAGGGGCTATCGAGACCCAGTACTTC. Translating it yields CSARVTGAIETQYF.

This clonotype was seen just once. The rearrangement uses TRBV24-1 and TRBJ2-1; 11 positions match TRBD2. Germline loops: CDR1 KGHDR, CDR2 SFDVKD. The length of the CDR3 is 16 residues. V was pared by 2 bases and J by 3 bases, with 2 bases of the junction left unmatched. This CDR3 reads CATSDSSGGLYNEQFF. In DNA form, the CDR3 reads TGTGCCACCAGTGATTCTAGCGGGGGGCTCTACAATGAGCAGTTCTTC.

V gene TRBV2 combines with J gene TRBJ1-1; unclear D gene. Trimming shortened V by 5 bases and J by 0 bases, and 10 bases separated the two germline ends. The CDR3 consists of 14 residues. Germline V CDR1 and CDR2: SNHLY, FYNNEI. The CDR3 loop is CASSSRLMNTEAFF. The CDR3 nucleotides are TGTGCCAGCAGTAGTCGCCTAATGAACACTGAAGCTTTCTTT.